This TCR beta chain was sequenced during a study of shared clonotypes between healthy human individuals. Positively selected for CCR7, the CD45RO-negative cells used as naive CD8 cells excluded terminally differentiated effector memory CD45RA+ cells. Genomic DNA (from each subset) was split evenly across several immunoSEQ plates. Some clones are missing from TCRdb's copy, which holds only in-frame ones; the method was immunoSEQ multiplex PCR. The table shows about 2 million clones, with about 94% occurring only once. In germline, CDR1 is SGHRS, CDR2 YFSETQ. The germline V and J ends were trimmed by 7 bases and 5 bases, with 21 bases remaining between them. The CDR3 extends over 15 amino acids.

The chain carries TRBV5-1 and TRBJ1-2; unclear D gene. The TCR sequence derives from a man in his late teens or twenties in good health. Material: naive CD8+ T cells sorted from blood. The CDR3 is CASSLGPSEGYGYTF. The CDR3, as DNA: TGCGCCAGCTCCCTAGGGCCAAGCGAAGGTTATGGCTACACCTTC.